This T cell receptor beta chain was captured by sequencing in a study of cytomegalovirus exposure and HLA in healthy donors. The PCR was carried out with 60 Vbeta primers and 13 Jbeta primers. Using immunoSEQ multiplex PCR, the repertoire was profiled, and TCRdb retains in-frame clones only, with some absent. The table lists some 150,000 clones, about four fifths of them singletons. CDR1 is SGDLS and CDR2 is YYNGEE in the germline V gene. CDR3 length: 12 residues. Trimming pared 2 bases from V and 3 bases from J, leaving 5 bases between. The source of this sequence is a man aged 25 to 40 in good health and CMV-seropositive. This chain links TRBV9 with TRBJ1-1; D is uncertain. Sequenced: PBMCs. CDR3 in amino acids: CASSVLDTEAFF. The CDR3 DNA reads as TGTGCCAGCAGCGTCCTCGACACTGAAGCTTTCTTT.